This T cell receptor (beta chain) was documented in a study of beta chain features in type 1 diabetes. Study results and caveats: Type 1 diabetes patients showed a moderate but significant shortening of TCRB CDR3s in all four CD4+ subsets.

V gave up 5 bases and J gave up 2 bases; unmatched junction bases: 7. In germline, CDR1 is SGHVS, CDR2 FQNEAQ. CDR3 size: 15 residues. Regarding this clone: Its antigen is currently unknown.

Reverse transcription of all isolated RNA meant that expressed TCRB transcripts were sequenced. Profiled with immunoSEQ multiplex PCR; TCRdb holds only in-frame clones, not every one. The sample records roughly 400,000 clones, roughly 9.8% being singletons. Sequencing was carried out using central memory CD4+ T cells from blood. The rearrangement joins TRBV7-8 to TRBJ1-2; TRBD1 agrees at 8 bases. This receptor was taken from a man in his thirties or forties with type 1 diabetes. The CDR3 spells CASSPRGTGNYGYTF. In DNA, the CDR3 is TGTGCCAGCAGCCCGAGAGGGACAGGCAACTATGGCTACACCTTC.